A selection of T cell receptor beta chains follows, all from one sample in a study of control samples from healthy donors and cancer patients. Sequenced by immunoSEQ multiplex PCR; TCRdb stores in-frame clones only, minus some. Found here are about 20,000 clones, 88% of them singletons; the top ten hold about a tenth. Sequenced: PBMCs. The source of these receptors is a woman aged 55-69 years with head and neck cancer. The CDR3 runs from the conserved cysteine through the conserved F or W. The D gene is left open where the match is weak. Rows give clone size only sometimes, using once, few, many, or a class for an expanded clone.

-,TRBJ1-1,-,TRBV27,CASTPGAGITEAFF,TGTGCCAGCACCCCTGGGGCGGGGATCACTGAAGCTTTCTTT
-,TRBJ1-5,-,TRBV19,CASSIGRALEQPQHF,TGTGCCAGTAGTATAGGACGGGCATTAGAGCAGCCCCAGCATTTT
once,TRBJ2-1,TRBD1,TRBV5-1,CASSLSGTGDNHEQFF,TGCGCCAGCAGCTTGTCCGGGACAGGGGATAACCATGAGCAGTTCTTC
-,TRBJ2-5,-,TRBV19,CASSIPGIMETQYF,TGTGCCAGTAGTATTCCGGGGATAATGGAGACCCAGTACTTC
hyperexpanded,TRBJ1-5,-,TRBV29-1,CSVGGQPQHF,TGCAGCGTTGGAGGTCAGCCCCAGCATTTT
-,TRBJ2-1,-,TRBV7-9,CASTRAYNEQFF,TGTGCCAGCACGAGGGCCTACAATGAGCAGTTCTTC
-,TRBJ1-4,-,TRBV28,CASSSYRAPETNEKLFF,TGTGCCAGCAGTTCGTACAGGGCCCCTGAGACTAATGAAAAACTGTTTTTT
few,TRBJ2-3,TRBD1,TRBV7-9,CASSLFGQGLEADTQYF,TGTGCCAGCAGCTTATTTGGACAGGGGCTGGAGGCGGATACGCAGTATTTT
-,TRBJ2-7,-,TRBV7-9,CASSLSGTGEQYF,TGTGCCAGCAGCCTTAGCGGGACAGGCGAGCAGTACTTC
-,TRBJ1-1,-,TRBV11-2,CASSLERATEAFF,TGTGCCAGCAGCTTAGAGAGGGCTACTGAAGCTTTCTTT
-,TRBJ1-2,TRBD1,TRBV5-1,CASSQDRDSIYGYTF,TGCGCCAGCAGCCAGGACAGGGATTCGATCTATGGCTACACCTTC
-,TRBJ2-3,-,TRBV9,CASSVEPITRERNTQYF,TGTGCCAGCAGCGTAGAACCGATTACCCGGGAGAGAAATACGCAGTATTTT
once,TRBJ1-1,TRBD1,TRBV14,CASSQWDRGLSRTRKAFF,TGTGCCAGCAGCCAATGGGACAGGGGGCTTTCCCGAACACGGAAAGCTTTCTTT
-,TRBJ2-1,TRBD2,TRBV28,CASSLPSGSLDEQFF,TGTGCCAGCAGTCTCCCTAGCGGGAGTCTGGATGAGCAGTTCTTC
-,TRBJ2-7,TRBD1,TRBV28,CASSLYRGLGYEQYF,TGTGCCAGCAGTTTATACAGGGGGTTGGGCTACGAGCAGTACTTC
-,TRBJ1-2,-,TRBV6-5,CASSKFAGGNGYTF,TGTGCCAGCAGTAAATTCGCGGGAGGTAATGGCTACACCTTC
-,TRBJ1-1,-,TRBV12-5,CASGPSGRNTEAFF,TGTGCTAGTGGCCCCTCAGGGAGGAACACTGAAGCTTTCTTT
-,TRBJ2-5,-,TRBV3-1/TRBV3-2,CASSQEDVRGYQETQYF,TGTGCCAGCAGCCAAGAAGACGTGAGGGGGTACCAAGAGACCCAGTACTTC
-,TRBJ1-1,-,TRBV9,CASSVGATAIMNTEAFF,TGTGCCAGCAGCGTAGGAGCTACAGCGATCATGAACACTGAAGCTTTCTTT
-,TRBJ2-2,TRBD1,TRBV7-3,CASNSGGGELFF,TGTGCCAGCAACTCAGGGGGCGGGGAGCTGTTTTTT
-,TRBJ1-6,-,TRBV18,CASSRQEHNSPLHF,TGTGCCAGCTCACGCCAGGAACATAATTCACCCCTCCACTTT
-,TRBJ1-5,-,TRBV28,CASLRGGNQPQHF,TGTGCCAGCCTTAGAGGTGGCAATCAGCCCCAGCATTTT
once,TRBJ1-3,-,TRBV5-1,CASSLVYGSGNTIYF,TGCGCCAGCAGCTTGGTTTACGGGTCCGGAAACACCATATATTTT
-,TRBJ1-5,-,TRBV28,CASSPNPRGSNQPQHF,TGTGCCAGCAGTCCAAACCCGAGGGGTAGCAATCAGCCCCAGCATTTT
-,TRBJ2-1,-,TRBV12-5,CASGQGGNEQFF,TGTGCTAGTGGTCAAGGGGGAAATGAGCAGTTCTTC
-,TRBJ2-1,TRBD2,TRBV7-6,CASSLVPSGRVEQFF,TGTGCCAGCAGCTTAGTCCCTAGCGGGAGGGTTGAGCAGTTCTTC
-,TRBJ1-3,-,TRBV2,CASRRTNGNTIYF,TGTGCCAGCAGAAGAACAAATGGAAACACCATATATTTT
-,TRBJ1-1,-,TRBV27,CASRSGTWNTEAFF,TGTGCCAGCAGGTCTGGGACATGGAACACTGAAGCTTTCTTT
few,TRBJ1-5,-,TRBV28,CASSFGSGRQPQHF,TGTGCCAGCAGTTTTGGATCGGGACGTCAGCCCCAGCATTTT
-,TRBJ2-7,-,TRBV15,CATSRDAALSYEQYF,TGTGCCACCAGCAGAGATGCTGCGTTATCCTACGAGCAGTACTTC
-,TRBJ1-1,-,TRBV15,CATSGRTVNTEAFF,TGTGCCACCAGCGGCAGGACAGTGAACACTGAAGCTTTCTTT
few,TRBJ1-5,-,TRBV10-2,CASSIMQGGNQPQHF,TGCGCCAGCAGTATCATGCAGGGAGGAAATCAGCCCCAGCATTTT
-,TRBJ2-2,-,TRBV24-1,CATSDRSGGELFF,TGTGCCACCAGTGACCGTTCAGGGGGGGAGCTGTTTTTT
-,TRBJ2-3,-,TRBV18,CASSPPGQKITDTQYF,TGTGCCAGCTCACCACCTGGACAAAAAATCACAGATACGCAGTATTTT
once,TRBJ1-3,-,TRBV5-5,CASSLELEGNTIYF,TGTGCCAGCAGCTTGGAGCTCGAGGGAAACACCATATATTTT
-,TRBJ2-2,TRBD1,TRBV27,CASSGGWDRGLLGTGELFF,TGTGCCAGCAGTGGGGGTTGGGACAGGGGGCTTCTAGGCACCGGGGAGCTGTTTTTT
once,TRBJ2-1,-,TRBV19,CASSGRLPNEQFF,TGTGCCAGTAGCGGTAGGTTGCCGAATGAGCAGTTCTTC
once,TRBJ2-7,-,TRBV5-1,CASSFDRMSSYEQYF,TGCGCCAGCAGCTTTGACAGGATGAGCTCCTACGAGCAGTACTTC
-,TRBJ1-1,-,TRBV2,CASNLDGIPNTEAFF,TGTGCCAGCAACCTCGACGGGATTCCGAACACTGAAGCTTTCTTT
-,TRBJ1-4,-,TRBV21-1,CASSPRSRGRELFF,TGTGCCAGCAGCCCCCGTTCCAGGGGAAGGGAACTGTTTTTT
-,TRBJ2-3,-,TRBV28,CASSLLTDTQYF,TGTGCCAGCAGTCTCCTCACAGATACGCAGTATTTT
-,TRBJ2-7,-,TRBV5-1,CASSPWGLATEQYF,TGCGCCAGCAGCCCCTGGGGGCTAGCGACCGAGCAGTACTTC
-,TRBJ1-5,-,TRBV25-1,CASSEGSSYQPQHF,TGTGCCAGCAGTGAAGGGTCCAGTTATCAGCCCCAGCATTTT
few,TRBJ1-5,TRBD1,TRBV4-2,CASSQGQSQPQHF,TGTGCCAGCAGTCAGGGACAGAGTCAGCCCCAGCATTTT
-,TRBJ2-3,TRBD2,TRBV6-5,CASSYRLAGGADTQYF,TGTGCCAGCAGTTACCGACTAGCGGGAGGGGCAGATACGCAGTATTTT
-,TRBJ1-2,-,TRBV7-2,CASSLGGANYGYTF,TGTGCCAGCAGCTTAGGAGGAGCTAACTATGGCTACACCTTC
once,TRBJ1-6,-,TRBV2,CASSEPRGSPLHF,TGTGCCAGCAGTGAACCACGGGGGTCACCCCTCCACTTT
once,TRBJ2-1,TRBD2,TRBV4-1,CASSQGTSGSSYNEQFF,TGCGCCAGCAGCCAAGGGACTAGCGGAAGCTCCTACAATGAGCAGTTCTTC
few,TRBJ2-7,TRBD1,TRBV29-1,CSALVGTGTYEQYF,TGCAGCGCCTTAGTGGGGACAGGGACCTACGAGCAGTACTTC
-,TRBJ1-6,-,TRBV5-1,CASSLVPTGNNSPLHF,TGCGCCAGCAGCTTGGTACCGACAGGAAATAATTCACCCCTCCACTTT
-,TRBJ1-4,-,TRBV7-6,CASSINGVLDDAANEKLFF,TGTGCCAGCAGTATTAACGGGGTCCTCGATGATGCAGCTAATGAAAAACTGTTTTTT
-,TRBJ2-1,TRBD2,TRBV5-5,CASSPGTNYDNEQFF,TGTGCCAGCAGCCCCGGGACTAACTACGACAATGAGCAGTTCTTC
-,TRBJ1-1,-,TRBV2,CASSEVGRGSTEAFF,TGTGCCAGCAGTGAAGTCGGCAGGGGATCAACTGAAGCTTTCTTT
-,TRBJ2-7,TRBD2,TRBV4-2,CASSQAPASGRTYEQYF,TGTGCCAGCAGCCAAGCCCCGGCTAGCGGGAGGACCTACGAGCAGTACTTC
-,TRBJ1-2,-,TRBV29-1,CSVSYGNVYGYTF,TGCAGCGTTAGCTATGGAAATGTCTATGGCTACACCTTC